The clone carrying this TCR beta chain occurred many times. What it binds is unknown. Isolation yielded PBMCs, at least 6.5 million per sample, in every case. RNA extraction gave at least 5 micrograms of total RNA per sample. Primers used in a second PCR of roughly 6 to 12 cycles were a sample-barcoded 5' primer and a J-beta primer mix. Each cDNA molecule was tagged by a template-switch adaptor with 12 random nucleotides. TCRdb redid the calling of the 5' RACE reads with MiXCR, one entry per CDR3 protein. Among about 1.4 million distinct CDR3 sequences listed, around 59% were seen once. Germline V gene lookup returns CDR1 MNHEY and CDR2 SVGAGI. With 1 base removed from V and 6 bases from J, the gap between germline ends came to 12 bases. The CDR3 length is 14 residues. The source of the sample is a study of blood T cells in healthy people across ages. Notes on the study in general: Age showed a roughly linear inverse relationship with TCR beta diversity per million T cells.

The material sequenced was blood. The rearrangement uses TRBV6-5 and TRBJ1-2, with D perhaps matching TRBD1 (6 bases). The sequence was collected from a man aged 18-30 years in good health. This CDR3 is CASSYYRGRDGYTF. The CDR3 coding sequence is TGTGCCAGCAGTTACTATCGGGGGCGCGATGGCTACACCTTC.